Listed here is a single T cell receptor (beta chain). Its specificity is unknown. The data are from a study of cytomegalovirus exposure and HLA in healthy donors. Whole-study context: The same platform as the approximately 700 first-cohort repertoires was used for the 90 to 150 validation repertoires, a later analysis reported.

J was trimmed by 2 bases and V by 5 bases; bases with no gene match: 3. This CDR3 comprises 15 residues. Germline V gene lookup returns CDR1 SGDLS and CDR2 YYNGEE. Libraries were prepared by immunoSEQ multiplex PCR; TCRdb keeps only in-frame clonotypes and omits some of them. The sample holds over 150,000 clones, about 86% seen once. Study-level points and caveats: There were some public TCRs occurring in many donors, but most TCR sequences were rare. The tendency of first-cohort TCR clusters to co-occur in the roughly 130 validation repertoires emerged from a later analysis.

The origin of this receptor is a human donor in good health. The sample comprised PBMCs. The chain links TRBV9 to TRBJ2-1, with 11 bases fitting TRBD2. The CDR3: CASSRTSGPYNEQFF. CDR3 nucleotides: TGTGCCAGCAGTCGGACTAGCGGGCCCTACAATGAGCAGTTCTTC. Supplemented by reference TRBV9 and TRBJ2-1, the full variable domain reads DSGVTQTPKHLITATGQRVTLRCSPRSGDLSVYWYQQSLDQGLQFLIQYYNGEERAKGNILERFSAQQFPDLHSELNLSSLELGDSALYFCASSRTSGPYNEQFFGPGTRLTVL.